What follows are 2 T cell receptor beta chains derived from one specimen sequenced in a study of T cell repertoires in cytomegalovirus infection. No antigens are known for them. One entry per CDR3 protein, called by TCRdb with MiXCR from the reads. The sample lists 70,000 to 85,000 distinct CDR3 sequences; 35% to 45% were seen once. The sequencing here drew on CD8+ T cells from cultured PBMCs, taken from culture after CMV antigen stimulation. The receptors originated from a human donor in good health (CMV status not recorded). Some clones in this sample may be carry-over from other donors' samples.

The chain links TRBV27 to TRBJ2-7; 8 nucleotides line up with TRBD1. This CDR3 is 13 amino acids long. The germline V gene encodes CDR1 MNHEY and CDR2 SMNVEV (reference sequence). Trimming took 5 bases from V and 4 from J; bases not matched to a gene: 4. CDR3 DNA sequence: TGTGCCAGCAGTATGACAGGGGCTTACGAGCAGTACTTC. This translates into CASSMTGAYEQYF.

This chain links TRBV12-3 or TRBV12-4 with TRBJ2-7; no clear D gene. V dropped 3 bases and J dropped 3 bases, with 6 bases sitting between them. CDR3 size: 12 residues. CDR3 in DNA: TGTGCCAGCAGTTTGTGGGACTACGAGCAGTACTTC. It yields the protein CASSLWDYEQYF.